This TCR beta chain originates from a study of human T cells and chemical hapten exposure. Time point specified: patch test 3, about 24 weeks after DPC sensitization. Described treatment: therapeutic diphenylcyclopropenone sensitization with weekly scalp DPC. TCRdb re-called the RACE reads with MiXCR, one entry per CDR3 protein. The data contain roughly 200,000 distinct CDR3 sequences, 24% of them singletons. This clonotype was recorded at least ten times. Per germline, CDR1 ENHRY and CDR2 SYGVKD. J was trimmed by 2 bases and V by 5 bases; bases with no gene match: 7. The CDR3 runs to 16 residues. Sequences were derived from whole blood, sampled in connection with sensitization to the hapten diphenylcyclopropenone (DPC). The clonotype comes from a woman between 35 and 50 years old with alopecia areata. Some clones in this sample may be carry-over from other donors' samples. The chain couples TRBV10-3 to TRBJ2-1; TRBD1 matches 9 bases. The CDR3 region is CAISSHRQGAYNEQFF. Here the CDR3 DNA reads TGTGCCATCAGTTCACACCGACAGGGGGCCTACAATGAGCAGTTCTTC.